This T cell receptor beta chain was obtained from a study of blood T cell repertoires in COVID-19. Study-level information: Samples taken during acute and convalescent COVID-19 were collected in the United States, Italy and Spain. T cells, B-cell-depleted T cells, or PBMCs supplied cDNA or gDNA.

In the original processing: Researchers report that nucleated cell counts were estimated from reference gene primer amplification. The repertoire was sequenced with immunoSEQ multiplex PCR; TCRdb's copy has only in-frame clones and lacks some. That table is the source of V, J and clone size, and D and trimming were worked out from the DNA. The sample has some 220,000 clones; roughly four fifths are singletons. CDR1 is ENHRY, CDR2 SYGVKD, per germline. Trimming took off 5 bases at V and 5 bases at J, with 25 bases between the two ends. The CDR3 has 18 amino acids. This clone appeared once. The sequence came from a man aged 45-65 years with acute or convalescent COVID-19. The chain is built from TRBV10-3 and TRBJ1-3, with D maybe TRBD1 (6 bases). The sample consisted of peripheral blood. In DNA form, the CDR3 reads TGTGCCATCAGTCCCTCTCAGTCTACCAGGGGCAAGAGAAACACCATATATTTT. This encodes CAISPSQSTRGKRNTIYF.